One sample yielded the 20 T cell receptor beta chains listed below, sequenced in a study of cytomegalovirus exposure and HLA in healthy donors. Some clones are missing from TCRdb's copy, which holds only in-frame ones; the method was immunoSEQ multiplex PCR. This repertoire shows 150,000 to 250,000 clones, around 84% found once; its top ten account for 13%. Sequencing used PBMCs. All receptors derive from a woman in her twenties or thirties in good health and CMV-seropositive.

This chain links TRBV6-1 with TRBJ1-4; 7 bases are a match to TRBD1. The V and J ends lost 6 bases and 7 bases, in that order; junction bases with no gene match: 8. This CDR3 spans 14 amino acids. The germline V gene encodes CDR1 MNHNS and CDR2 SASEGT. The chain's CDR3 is CASRTGSEGEKLFF. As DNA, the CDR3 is TGTGCCAGCAGGACAGGGAGTGAGGGTGAAAAACTGTTTTTT.

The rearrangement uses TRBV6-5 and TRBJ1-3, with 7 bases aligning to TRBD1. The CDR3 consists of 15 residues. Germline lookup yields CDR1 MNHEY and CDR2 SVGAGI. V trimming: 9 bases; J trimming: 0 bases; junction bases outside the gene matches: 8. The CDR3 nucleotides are TGTGCCAGTACCAAAGGGGGCTTCTCTGGAAACACCATATATTTT. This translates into CASTKGGFSGNTIYF.

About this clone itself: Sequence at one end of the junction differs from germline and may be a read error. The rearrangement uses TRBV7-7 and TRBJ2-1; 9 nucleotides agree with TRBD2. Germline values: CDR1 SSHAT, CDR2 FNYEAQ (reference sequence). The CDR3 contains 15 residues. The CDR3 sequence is CASSGGSSTYNEQFF. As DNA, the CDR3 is TGTGCTAGCAGCGGGGGGAGTAGCACCTACAATGAGCAGTTCTTC.

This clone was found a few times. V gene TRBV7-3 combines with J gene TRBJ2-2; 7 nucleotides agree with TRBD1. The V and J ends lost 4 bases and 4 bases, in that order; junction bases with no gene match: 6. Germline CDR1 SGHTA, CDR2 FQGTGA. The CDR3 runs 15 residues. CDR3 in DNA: TGTGCCAGCAGCTCCACAGGGGTGGGCACCGGGGAGCTGTTTTTT. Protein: CASSSTGVGTGELFF.

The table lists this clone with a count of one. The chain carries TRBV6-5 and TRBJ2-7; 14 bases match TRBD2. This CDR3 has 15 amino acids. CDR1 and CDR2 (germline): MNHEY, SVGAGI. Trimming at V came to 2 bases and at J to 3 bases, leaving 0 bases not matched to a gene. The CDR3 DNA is TGTGCCAGCAGTTACGGGACTAGCGGGAGCTACGAGCAGTACTTC. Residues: CASSYGTSGSYEQYF.

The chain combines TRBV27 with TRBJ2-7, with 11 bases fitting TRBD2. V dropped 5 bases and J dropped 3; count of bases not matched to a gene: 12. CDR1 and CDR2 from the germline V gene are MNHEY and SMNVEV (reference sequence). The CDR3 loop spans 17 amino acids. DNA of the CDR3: TGTGCCAGCAGTCCGTATAGTGGACTAGCGGGCGTCTACGAGCAGTACTTC. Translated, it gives CASSPYSGLAGVYEQYF.

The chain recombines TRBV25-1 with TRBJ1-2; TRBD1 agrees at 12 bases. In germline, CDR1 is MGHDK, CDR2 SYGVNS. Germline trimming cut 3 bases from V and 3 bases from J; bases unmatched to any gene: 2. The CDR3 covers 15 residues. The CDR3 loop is CASSEGTGGDYGYTF. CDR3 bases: TGTGCCAGCAGTGAGGGGACAGGGGGCGACTATGGCTACACCTTC.

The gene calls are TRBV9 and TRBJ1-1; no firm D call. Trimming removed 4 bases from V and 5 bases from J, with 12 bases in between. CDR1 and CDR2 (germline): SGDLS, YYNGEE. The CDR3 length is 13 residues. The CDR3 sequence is CASSLDLETEAFF. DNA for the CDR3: TGTGCCAGCAGCCTCGACTTGGAAACTGAAGCTTTCTTT.

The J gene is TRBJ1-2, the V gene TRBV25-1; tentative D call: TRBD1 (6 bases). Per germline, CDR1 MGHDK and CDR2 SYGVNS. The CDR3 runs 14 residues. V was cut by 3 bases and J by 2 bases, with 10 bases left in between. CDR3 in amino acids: CASSDHQGNYGYTF. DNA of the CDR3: TGTGCCAGCAGTGACCATCAGGGGAACTATGGCTACACCTTC.

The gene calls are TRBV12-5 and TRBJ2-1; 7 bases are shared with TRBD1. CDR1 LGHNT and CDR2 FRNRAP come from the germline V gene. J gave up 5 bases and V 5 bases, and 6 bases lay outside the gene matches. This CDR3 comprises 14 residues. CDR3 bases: TGTGCTAGTGGTGGCCGGGACAGCAACAATGAGCAGTTCTTC. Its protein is CASGGRDSNNEQFF.

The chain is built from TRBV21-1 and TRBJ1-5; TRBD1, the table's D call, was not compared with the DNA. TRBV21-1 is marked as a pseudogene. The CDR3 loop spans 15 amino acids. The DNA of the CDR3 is TGTGCCAGCAGCAAGGGGCGCGGTGGTAGTCAGCCCCAGCATTTT. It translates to CASSKGRGGSQPQHF.

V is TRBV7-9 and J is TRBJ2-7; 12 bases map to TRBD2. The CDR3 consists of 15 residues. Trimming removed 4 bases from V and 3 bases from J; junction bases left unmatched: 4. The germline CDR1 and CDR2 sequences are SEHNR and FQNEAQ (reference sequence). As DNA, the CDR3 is TGTGCCAGCAGCTCCGAACTAGCGGGAGGCTACGAGCAGTACTTC. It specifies CASSSELAGGYEQYF.

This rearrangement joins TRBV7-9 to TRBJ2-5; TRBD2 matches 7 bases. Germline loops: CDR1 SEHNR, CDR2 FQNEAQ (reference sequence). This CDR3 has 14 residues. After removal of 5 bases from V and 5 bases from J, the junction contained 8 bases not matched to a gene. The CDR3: CASSQGEGLETQYF. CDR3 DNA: TGTGCCAGCAGCCAAGGGGAGGGTTTGGAGACCCAGTACTTC.

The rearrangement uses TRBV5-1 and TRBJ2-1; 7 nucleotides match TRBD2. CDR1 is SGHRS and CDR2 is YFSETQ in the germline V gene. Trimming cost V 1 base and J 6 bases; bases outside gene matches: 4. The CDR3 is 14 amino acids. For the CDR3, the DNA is TGCGCCAGCAGCTTGACGACTAGCTTCAATGAGCAGTTCTTC. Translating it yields CASSLTTSFNEQFF.

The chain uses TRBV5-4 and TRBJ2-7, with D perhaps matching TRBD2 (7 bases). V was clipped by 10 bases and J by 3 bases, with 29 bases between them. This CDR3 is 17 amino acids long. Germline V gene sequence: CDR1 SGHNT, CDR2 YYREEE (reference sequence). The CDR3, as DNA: TGTGCCGTCACAGCGGAGGAAGGGGGACTACCCTACTACGAGCAGTACTTC. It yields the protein CAVTAEEGGLPYYEQYF.

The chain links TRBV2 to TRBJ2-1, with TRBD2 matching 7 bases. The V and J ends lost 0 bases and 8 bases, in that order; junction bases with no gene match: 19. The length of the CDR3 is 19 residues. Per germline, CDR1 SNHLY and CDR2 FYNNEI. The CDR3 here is CASSEAAPFWRGSGYEQFF. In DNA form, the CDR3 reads TGTGCCAGCAGTGAAGCTGCCCCCTTCTGGCGCGGGAGTGGGTATGAGCAGTTCTTC.

CDR3 sequence (DNA): TGTGCCAGCAGCCAAGATCGGGGGAAAGATACGCAGTATTTT. Translating it yields CASSQDRGKDTQYF. The chain is built from TRBV4-2 and TRBJ2-3, with TRBD2 as a possible D gene (6 bases). The CDR3 is 14 amino acids. V was shortened by 0 bases and J by 5 bases, with 9 bases between the two germline ends. Germline V gene lookup returns CDR1 LGHNA and CDR2 YNFKEQ.

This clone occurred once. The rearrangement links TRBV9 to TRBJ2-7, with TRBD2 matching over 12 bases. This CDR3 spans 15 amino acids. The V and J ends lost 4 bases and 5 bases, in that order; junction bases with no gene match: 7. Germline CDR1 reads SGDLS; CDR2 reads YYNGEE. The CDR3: CASSPWTSGVDEQYF. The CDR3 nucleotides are TGTGCCAGCAGCCCCTGGACTAGCGGGGTAGACGAGCAGTACTTC.

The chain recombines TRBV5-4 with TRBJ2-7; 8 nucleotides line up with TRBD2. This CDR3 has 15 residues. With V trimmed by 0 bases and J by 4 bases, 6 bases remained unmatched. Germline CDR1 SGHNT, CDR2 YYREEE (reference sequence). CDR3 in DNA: TGTGCCAGCAGCTTGGGGTTTGGCGGGAGGTACGAGCAGTACTTC. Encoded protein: CASSLGFGGRYEQYF.

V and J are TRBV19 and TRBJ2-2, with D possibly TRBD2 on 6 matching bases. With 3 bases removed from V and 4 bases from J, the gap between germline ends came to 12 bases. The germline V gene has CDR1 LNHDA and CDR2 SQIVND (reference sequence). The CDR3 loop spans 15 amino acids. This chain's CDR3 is CASSMGLASTGELFF. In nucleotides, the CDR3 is TGTGCCAGTAGTATGGGTCTAGCGAGCACCGGGGAGCTGTTTTTT.